The 8 T cell receptor beta chains below were found in one sample sequenced in a study of cytomegalovirus exposure and HLA in healthy donors. The PCR contained 60 Vbeta and 13 Jbeta primers. This table comes from immunoSEQ multiplex PCR, and its TCRdb copy is limited to in-frame clones, with some not included. There are roughly 110,000 clones in the sample; 77% occur only once, and under 5% lies in the top ten. What was sequenced was PBMCs. The receptor set was obtained from a male donor in good health and CMV-seronegative.

The rearrangement joins TRBV19 to TRBJ2-1; 8 nucleotides agree with TRBD1. From germline, CDR1 is LNHDA and CDR2 SQIVND (reference sequence). This CDR3 region has 15 residues. The V gene end was trimmed by 5 bases and the J gene end by 10 bases; junction bases not matched to a gene: 13. The CDR3: CASSLAQGAFTEQFF. In DNA, the CDR3 is TGTGCCAGTAGTCTCGCGCAGGGGGCGTTCACCGAGCAGTTCTTC.

A few counts support this clone. This rearrangement joins TRBV19 to TRBJ2-1, with a tentative D call TRBD2 (6 bases). V was trimmed by 3 bases and J by 1 base, leaving 10 bases between them. The CDR3 extends over 15 amino acids. The germline gives CDR1 LNHDA, CDR2 SQIVND (reference sequence). The CDR3, as DNA: TGTGCCAGTAGTATGGTGGCGGGGTCCTACAATGAGCAGTTCTTC. Translation gives CASSMVAGSYNEQFF. Complete variable domain (other parts from reference TRBV19 and TRBJ2-1): DGGITQSPKYLFRKEGQNVTLSCEQNLNHDAMYWYRQDPGQGLRLIYYSQIVNDFQKGDIAEGYSVSREKKESFPLTVTSAQKNPTAFYLCASSMVAGSYNEQFFGPGTRLTVL.

This chain joins TRBV19 and TRBJ2-5; 10 bases agree with TRBD2. The CDR3 totals 17 residues. V dropped 4 bases and J dropped 5; count of bases not matched to a gene: 13. Germline CDR1 is LNHDA and CDR2 is SQIVND (reference sequence). The CDR3 DNA reads as TGTGCCAGTAGTACCGGGACTAGCGTCCTGACGGGGGAGACCCAGTACTTC. Its protein product is CASSTGTSVLTGETQYF.

In this sample, this clone turned up a few times. CDR3 DNA: TGTGCCAGCAGAGCTTCGGGACAGGGGACTGAAAAACTGTTTTTT. Amino acid sequence: CASRASGQGTEKLFF. The V gene is TRBV28, the J gene TRBJ1-4; 10 bases match TRBD1. Germline V gene sequence: CDR1 MDHEN, CDR2 SYDVKM. The junction had 8 bases not matched to a gene; V was cut back by 6 bases and J by 7 bases. The CDR3 is made up of 15 amino acids.

The V call is TRBV5-4, the J call TRBJ1-4, with a tentative D call TRBD1 (5 bases). This CDR3 contains 13 residues. Trimming shortened V by 4 bases and J by 8 bases, and 12 bases separated the two germline ends. From germline, CDR1 is SGHNT and CDR2 YYREEE (reference sequence). The CDR3 loop is CASSRTRAEKLFF. The CDR3 DNA reads as TGTGCCAGCAGCCGAACCAGGGCCGAAAAACTGTTTTTT.

This chain connects TRBV15 to TRBJ1-4, with TRBD1 identical over 8 bases. With 5 bases clipped from V and 4 bases from J, the junction kept 9 bases outside the gene matches. The length of the CDR3 is 16 residues. CDR1 and CDR2 (germline): LNHNV, YYDKDF (reference sequence). This CDR3 is CATSGGQGRGNEKLFF. Written as DNA, the CDR3 is TGTGCCACCAGCGGCGGACAGGGCAGGGGTAATGAAAAACTGTTTTTT.

The CDR3 DNA reads as TGCAGCGTTAGTCAGGGCTACGAGCAGTACTTC. It encodes CSVSQGYEQYF. This chain joins TRBV29-1 and TRBJ2-7; TRBD1 is a possible D gene (5 bases). V was pared by 5 bases and J by 3 bases, with 8 bases between. In germline, CDR1 is SQVTM, CDR2 ANQGSEA. CDR3 length: 11 amino acids.

In DNA form, the CDR3 reads TGTGCCAGCAGCTTGGACAGGGTGAATCAGCCCCAGCATTTT. Its translation: CASSLDRVNQPQHF. The chain combines TRBV7-9 with TRBJ1-5, with 8 nucleotides matching TRBD1. With 3 bases clipped from V and 4 bases from J, the junction kept 2 bases outside the gene matches. This CDR3 is built from 14 residues. CDR1 and CDR2 (germline): SEHNR, FQNEAQ (reference sequence).